One sample yielded the 18 T cell receptor beta chains listed below, sequenced in a study of human T cells and chemical hapten exposure. TCRdb itself ran the RACE reads through MiXCR, one entry per CDR3 protein. This sample has some 89,000 distinct CDR3 sequences; roughly a tenth occur once, and the top ten carry 2.5%. Described time point: patch test 2, 6 weeks after DPC sensitization. The sample's treatment: therapeutic diphenylcyclopropenone sensitization with weekly scalp DPC. This sample comprised whole blood, obtained in connection with sensitization to the hapten diphenylcyclopropenone (DPC). The receptors originated from a woman aged 30 to 39 with alopecia areata. Some clones in this sample may be carry-over from other donors' samples.

The chain combines TRBV25-1 with TRBJ2-4; the D call may be TRBD1 or TRBD2 (6 bases each). V shed 8 bases and J shed 7 bases, with 9 bases lying between them. The CDR3 spans 11 residues. From germline, CDR1 is MGHDK and CDR2 SYGVNS. The CDR3 DNA sequence: TGTGCCAGCGGAGGGGGTAACATTCAGTACTTC. The encoded protein is CASGGGNIQYF.

The sample holds many counts of this clonotype. The rearrangement links TRBV6-5 to TRBJ2-7; maybe TRBD2 (7 bases). The CDR3 consists of 16 residues. Looked up from germline, CDR1 is MNHEY and CDR2 is SVGAGI. Between the trimmed V and J ends, which lost 6 bases and 3 bases, there was a span of 21 bases. The CDR3 DNA reads as TGTGCCAGCAGAGGGGGGGACGCGAACGGAGTCTACGAGCAGTACTTC. As protein: CASRGGDANGVYEQYF.

This clonotype occurred many times. The chain has TRBV6-2 or TRBV6-3 and TRBJ1-4; no clear D. Germline V gives CDR1 MNHEY, CDR2 SVGEGT. Trimming took 6 bases from V and 4 from J, leaving 12 bases between them. This CDR3 region has 14 residues. CDR3 protein: CASRNNALNEKLFF. The CDR3 nucleotides are TGTGCCAGCAGAAACAACGCCCTTAATGAAAAACTGTTTTTT.

The rearrangement links TRBV27 to TRBJ2-2; TRBD2 matches at 11 bases. V shed 6 bases, J shed 4 bases, and the junction held 7 bases outside the gene matches. This CDR3 region has 16 residues. Germline loops: CDR1 MNHEY, CDR2 SMNVEV (reference sequence). As DNA, the CDR3 is TGTGCCAGCAGCTTAGCGGGAGGGCCGGTCACCGGGGAGCTGTTTTTT. Translating it yields CASSLAGGPVTGELFF.

Many counts were recorded for this clonotype. The chain has TRBV30 and TRBJ2-3; D possibly corresponds to TRBD2 (5 bases). This CDR3 is 15 amino acids long. Trimming took 5 bases from V and 6 from J, leaving 21 bases between them. In germline, CDR1 is GTSNPN, CDR2 SVGIG (reference sequence). The CDR3 DNA reads TGTGCCTGGGCCCGGGCGGGTGTCGGTGGGGATACGCAGTATTTT. This translates into CAWARAGVGGDTQYF.

In the case of this clonotype: A much larger clonotype is one base distant, so this may be a read error. The chain has TRBV4-3 and TRBJ2-2; D may be TRBD1 (6 bases). The CDR3 length is 14 residues. The V gene's germline CDR1 is LGHNA and CDR2 YSLEER. CDR3: CASSQGARTGELSF. Written as DNA, the CDR3 is TGCGCCAGCAGCCAGGGGGCCAGAACCGGGGAGCTGTCTTTT.

The genes are TRBV28 and TRBJ2-2, with TRBD2 matching over 9 bases. Germline V lookup: CDR1 MDHEN, CDR2 SYDVKM. CDR3 length equals 16 residues. The V gene end was trimmed by 5 bases and the J gene end by 0 bases; junction bases not matched to a gene: 4. This chain's CDR3 is CASSEAGGANTGELFF. The CDR3 DNA sequence: TGTGCCAGCAGTGAAGCGGGAGGCGCGAACACCGGGGAGCTGTTTTTT. The entire variable domain, with the rest obtained from reference TRBV28 and TRBJ2-2, is as follows: DVKVTQSSRYLVKRTGEKVFLECVQDMDHENMFWYRQDPGLGLRLIYFSYDVKMKEKGDIPEGYSVSREKKERFSLILESASTNQTSMYLCASSEAGGANTGELFFGEGSRLTVL.

About this clonotype itself: Just one base apart from a much larger clone, this may be a read error. V gene TRBV29-1 combines with J gene TRBJ2-7, with TRBD2 as a possible D gene (6 bases). The V gene's germline CDR1 is SQVTM and CDR2 ANQGSEA. The CDR3 is made up of 14 amino acids. CDR3 sequence: CSVAGGKVSYELYF. The DNA for the CDR3 is TGCAGCGTTGCAGGCGGGAAGGTCTCCTACGAGCTGTACTTC.

This clonotype occurred many times. The chain carries TRBV4-3 and TRBJ2-1; D perhaps matches TRBD1 (5 bases). The germline V and J ends were trimmed by 1 base and 10 bases, with 14 bases remaining between them. Germline-derived CDR1 and CDR2 are LGHNA and YSLEER. This CDR3 spans 14 amino acids. The CDR3 reads CASSQALGPQEQFF. The DNA of the CDR3 is TGCGCCAGCAGCCAAGCCCTGGGGCCCCAGGAGCAGTTCTTC.

In regard to this clonotype: Given a much more abundant clone one base away, this may be a read error. The V and J genes are TRBV18 and TRBJ2-3, with a weak D call TRBD1 (6 bases). This CDR3 is 14 amino acids long. CDR1 KGHSH and CDR2 LQKENI come from the germline V gene. CDR3 nucleotide sequence: TGTGTCAGCTCGCGACAGGAGAACACAGATACGCAGTATTTT. Its translation is CVSSRQENTDTQYF.

This clonotype was counted between two and nine times. V and J are TRBV19 and TRBJ1-6; 7 bases line up with TRBD1. The CDR3 contains 14 residues. V shed 3 bases and J 7 bases; nucleotides not matched to a gene: 3. Germline CDR1 reads LNHDA; CDR2 reads SQIVND (reference sequence). The chain's CDR3 is CASSIDRVNSPLHF. The CDR3 coding sequence is TGTGCCAGTAGTATTGACAGGGTAAATTCACCCCTCCACTTT.

This clonotype occurred many times. This chain links TRBV2 with TRBJ1-5; D ambiguous. CDR1 and CDR2 from the germline V gene are SNHLY and FYNNEI. CDR3 size: 13 residues. Trimming removed 5 bases from V and 4 bases from J, with 9 bases in between. Here the CDR3 DNA reads TGTGCCAGCAGTTTCGCAGGTAATCAGCCCCAGCATTTT. This translates into CASSFAGNQPQHF.

This clonotype showed up just a few times. The chain uses TRBV10-3 and TRBJ2-3; 8 nucleotides agree with TRBD2. Germline V lookup: CDR1 ENHRY, CDR2 SYGVKD. The CDR3 is 16 amino acids. The V segment lost 0 bases and the J segment 1 base; nucleotides outside the gene matches: 3. Here the CDR3 DNA reads TGTGCCATCAGTGAGTCTTTAGCGGGGCGCACAGATACGCAGTATTTT. It encodes CAISESLAGRTDTQYF.

This clonotype was seen many times. The CDR3, as DNA: TGTGCCGACAGGGGCCAGAACACTGAAGCTTTCTTT. The encoded protein is CADRGQNTEAFF. The rearrangement joins TRBV12-3 or TRBV12-4 to TRBJ1-1, with 8 bases fitting TRBD1. The CDR3 runs to 12 residues. The V and J ends lost 11 bases and 1 base, in that order; junction bases with no gene match: 3.

This clonotype was seen once. V gene TRBV28 combines with J gene TRBJ2-1, with D unresolved. The ends were cut back, 3 bases at V and 9 bases at J, with 9 bases in the middle. The CDR3 sequence is 12 residues long. Germline V gene data show CDR1 as MDHEN and CDR2 as SYDVKM. The CDR3 nucleotides are TGTGCCAGCAGTTTTCAGCACACTGAGCAGTTCTTC. This codes for CASSFQHTEQFF. Combining the CDR3 with reference TRBV28 and TRBJ2-1 gives the whole variable domain DVKVTQSSRYLVKRTGEKVFLECVQDMDHENMFWYRQDPGLGLRLIYFSYDVKMKEKGDIPEGYSVSREKKERFSLILESASTNQTSMYLCASSFQHTEQFFGPGTRLTVL.

This clonotype was seen at least ten times. The rearrangement uses TRBV20-1 and TRBJ2-3; D might be TRBD1 or TRBD2, each matching 6 bases. CDR3 length equals 17 residues. Germline CDR1 DFQATT, CDR2 SNEGSKA (reference sequence). V was cut by 5 bases and J by 0 bases, with 21 bases left in between. In nucleotides, the CDR3 is TGCAGTGCTGGAGGGACTGGGACACAGTCTAGCACAGATACGCAGTATTTT. Its protein product is CSAGGTGTQSSTDTQYF.

Ten or more counts support this clonotype. The genes are TRBV6-1 and TRBJ1-1; D is ambiguous. CDR3 size: 13 residues. The V gene's germline CDR1 is MNHNS and CDR2 SASEGT. The germline V and J ends were trimmed by 2 bases and 7 bases, with 11 bases remaining between them. CDR3 sequence reads: CASSERRGVEAFF. The CDR3 nucleotides are TGTGCCAGCAGTGAACGGCGAGGTGTTGAAGCTTTCTTT.

This clonotype showed up many times. V and J are TRBV12-3 or TRBV12-4 and TRBJ2-1; TRBD2 agrees at 11 bases. Losses at the gene ends were 5 bases for V and 7 bases for J; bases not matched to a gene: 7. There are 15 residues in the CDR3. The CDR3, as DNA: TGTGCCAGCAGTCCTCTAGCGGGAGGAGTTAATGAGCAGTTCTTC. It yields the protein CASSPLAGGVNEQFF.